This T cell receptor beta chain came from a study of cytomegalovirus exposure and HLA in healthy donors. General observations from the study: Judged likely to be a sequencing artifact was a cluster of highly shared sequence variants. The authors later linked a missense DCLRE1C variant to TCR beta V- and J-gene trimming.

The PCR had 60 Vbeta and 13 Jbeta primers. Here immunoSEQ multiplex PCR was the method, and the copy in TCRdb shows in-frame clones only, minus some. The table records approximately 110,000 clones, roughly 15% of them present only once. About this clone itself: The target antigen is unknown.

Trimming removed 8 bases from V and 4 bases from J, with 14 bases in between. The CDR3 sequence is 13 residues long. CDR1 and CDR2 from the germline V gene are MNHEY and SMNVEV (reference sequence). The rearrangement joins TRBV27 to TRBJ2-5; TRBD2 might be the D (6 bases). The TCR sequence derives from a woman between 18 and 29 years old in good health and CMV-seronegative. The sequencing sample was made of PBMCs. CDR3 protein: CASAGTPVETQYF. The CDR3 DNA reads as TGTGCCAGCGCCGGGACTCCCGTAGAGACCCAGTACTTC.